This is a list of T cell receptor beta chains from one sample in a study of cytomegalovirus exposure and HLA in healthy donors. The assay was immunoSEQ multiplex PCR, and TCRdb's table has in-frame clones only and misses some. The sample yields a few hundred thousand clones, 80% to 90% seen once. Sequencing was done on a sample of PBMCs. The origin of the receptors is a woman aged 18-29 years in good health and CMV-seronegative. CDR3s include the opening cysteine and the closing phenylalanine or tryptophan. Each record gives: CDR3 protein, CDR3 DNA, clone size, V gene, J gene, D gene. The D gene is left open where the match is weak. The size field is filled for only some rows; it gives once, few, many or a size class.

cdr3_aa: CASSLGTSGSIYEQYF; cdr3_nt: TGTGCCAGCAGTTTAGGGACTAGCGGGAGTATCTACGAGCAGTACTTC; clone_size: NA; v_call: TRBV28; j_call: TRBJ2-7; d_call: TRBD2
cdr3_aa: CASSPSPPRNTEAFF; cdr3_nt: TGTGCCAGCAGCCCGAGCCCCCCCCGGAACACTGAAGCTTTCTTT; clone_size: NA; v_call: TRBV25-1; j_call: TRBJ1-1; d_call: NA
cdr3_aa: CASSPEDGEQYF; cdr3_nt: TGTGCCAGCAGCCCGGAGGACGGCGAGCAGTACTTC; clone_size: NA; v_call: TRBV5-4; j_call: TRBJ2-7; d_call: NA
cdr3_aa: CASTYSGNSGGTGELFF; cdr3_nt: TGTGCCAGCACCTATAGTGGTAATAGCGGGGGCACCGGGGAGCTGTTTTTT; clone_size: NA; v_call: TRBV9; j_call: TRBJ2-2; d_call: TRBD2
cdr3_aa: CASISRNEQFF; cdr3_nt: TGTGCCAGCATTAGTCGCAATGAGCAGTTCTTC; clone_size: NA; v_call: TRBV27; j_call: TRBJ2-1; d_call: NA
cdr3_aa: CASSRDRSEGEAFF; cdr3_nt: TGTGCCAGCAGTCGGGACAGGAGCGAGGGGGAAGCTTTCTTT; clone_size: NA; v_call: TRBV2; j_call: TRBJ1-1; d_call: TRBD1
cdr3_aa: CASSPMGGTGANVLTF; cdr3_nt: TGTGCCAGCAGCCCAATGGGGGGAACTGGGGCCAACGTCCTGACTTTC; clone_size: once; v_call: TRBV7-2; j_call: TRBJ2-6; d_call: NA
cdr3_aa: CASSFLLAAGELFF; cdr3_nt: TGTGCCAGCAGTTTTTTGTTAGCGGCCGGGGAGCTGTTTTTT; clone_size: NA; v_call: TRBV28; j_call: TRBJ2-2; d_call: NA
cdr3_aa: CASSYSRSYEQYF; cdr3_nt: TGTGCCAGCAGTTACTCCCGGTCCTACGAGCAGTACTTC; clone_size: once; v_call: TRBV6-5; j_call: TRBJ2-7; d_call: NA
cdr3_aa: CASTDPGLAGEQFF; cdr3_nt: TGTGCCAGCACCGATCCGGGACTAGCGGGGGAGCAGTTCTTC; clone_size: NA; v_call: TRBV6-5; j_call: TRBJ2-1; d_call: TRBD2
cdr3_aa: CAWSGGTGGTEAFF; cdr3_nt: TGTGCCTGGAGTGGGGGGACAGGGGGCACTGAAGCTTTCTTT; clone_size: NA; v_call: TRBV30; j_call: TRBJ1-1; d_call: TRBD1
cdr3_aa: CASSRPGQGVNEQFF; cdr3_nt: TGTGCCAGCAGCCGACCGGGACAGGGGGTGAATGAGCAGTTCTTC; clone_size: once; v_call: TRBV14; j_call: TRBJ2-1; d_call: TRBD1
cdr3_aa: CASSLGMRGARGTEAFF; cdr3_nt: TGTGCCAGCAGCTTAGGTATGCGGGGGGCGCGAGGAACTGAAGCTTTCTTT; clone_size: NA; v_call: TRBV7-2; j_call: TRBJ1-1; d_call: NA
cdr3_aa: CASSFIGLADSYEQYF; cdr3_nt: TGCGCCAGCAGCTTTATCGGACTAGCGGACTCCTACGAGCAGTACTTC; clone_size: NA; v_call: TRBV5-1; j_call: TRBJ2-7; d_call: TRBD2
cdr3_aa: CASRTTGENNEQFF; cdr3_nt: TGTGCCAGCAGGACGACTGGGGAGAACAATGAGCAGTTCTTC; clone_size: NA; v_call: TRBV6-6; j_call: TRBJ2-1; d_call: NA
cdr3_aa: CASSPSKRIRDEQFF; cdr3_nt: TGTGCCAGCAGCCCAAGCAAGCGGATACGAGATGAGCAGTTCTTC; clone_size: once; v_call: TRBV7-9; j_call: TRBJ2-1; d_call: NA
cdr3_aa: CASSPGDTHYEQYF; cdr3_nt: TGTGCCAGTAGTCCAGGGGACACTCACTACGAGCAGTACTTC; clone_size: NA; v_call: TRBV19; j_call: TRBJ2-7; d_call: NA